The TCR beta chain described here comes from a study of T cells after posttransplantation cyclophosphamide. Study observations and caveats: Recipient CMV seropositivity and CMV reactivation strongly tracked TRB clonality. Skin or GI-infiltrating T cells shared few TRB sequences with blood.

V was cut by 3 bases and J by 2 bases, with 9 bases left in between. The CDR3 totals 14 residues. This clone was counted ten times or more. Its target is not known. Cyclophosphamide on days +3 and +4 followed busulfan-fludarabine conditioning and a marrow graft. Clones were read by immunoSEQ multiplex PCR, and TCRdb kept only the in-frame ones, dropping some. The sample includes about 10,000 clones, none of them occurring once. The sample in question was PBMCs, obtained after allogeneic stem cell transplant with posttransplant cyclophosphamide. The receptor was isolated from a female patient aged 35-55 years who received an allogeneic stem cell transplant from a related donor, was CMV-positive, and had no GVHD. Some T cells may be supplied by the graft donor. J is TRBJ2-3 and V is TRBV12-3 or TRBV12-4; no clear D. CDR3 coding DNA: TGTGCCAGCAGTTTGTTACCGGTCACAGATACGCAGTATTTT. This gives the protein CASSLLPVTDTQYF.